The 27 T cell receptor beta chains presented below share a single source sample, sequenced in a study of human T cells and chemical hapten exposure. Time point noted: patch test 3, about 24 weeks after DPC sensitization. Treatment described: therapeutic diphenylcyclopropenone sensitization with weekly scalp DPC. MiXCR was run by TCRdb on the RACE reads, yielding one entry per CDR3 protein. The repertoire holds 85,000 to 100,000 distinct CDR3 sequences, with less than 35% as singletons. The material was whole blood, obtained in connection with sensitization to the hapten diphenylcyclopropenone (DPC). The receptors originated from a man aged 35 to 55 with alopecia areata. Some clones in this sample may be carry-over from other donors' samples.

V usage is TRBV29-1 and J usage is TRBJ2-7, with 9 nucleotides matching TRBD2. The V segment lost 6 bases and the J segment 5 bases; nucleotides outside the gene matches: 11. Germline CDR1 reads SQVTM; CDR2 reads ANQGSEA. This CDR3 contains 14 residues. CDR3 coding DNA: TGCAGCGTGGCTGATAGCGGGAGAACGAACGAGCAGTACTTC. This sequence encodes CSVADSGRTNEQYF.

This clonotype was observed a few times. This chain joins TRBV7-3 and TRBJ2-2, with a tentative D call TRBD1 (6 bases). In germline, CDR1 is SGHTA, CDR2 FQGTGA. The CDR3 length is 15 residues. Trimming shortened V by 5 bases and J by 6 bases, and 16 bases separated the two germline ends. CDR3 DNA: TGTGCCAGCAGCGCCGCCGGGACAAAAGCCGGGGAGCTGTTTTTT. Translating gives CASSAAGTKAGELFF.

This chain joins TRBV15 and TRBJ2-1; no definite D call. The CDR3 is 13 amino acids. V gave up 1 base and J gave up 8 bases, with 9 bases separating them. In germline, CDR1 is LNHNV, CDR2 YYDKDF (reference sequence). The CDR3 is CATSRGSYYEQFF. The CDR3 region has the DNA TGTGCCACCAGCAGAGGATCGTACTATGAGCAGTTCTTC.

The chain links TRBV5-1 to TRBJ2-7; perhaps D is TRBD1 or TRBD2 (5 bases each). Germline V lookup: CDR1 SGHRS, CDR2 YFSETQ. This CDR3 is 14 amino acids long. V lost 2 bases and J 0 bases, leaving 9 bases between the germline ends. The CDR3: CASSLGTASYEQYF. For the CDR3, the DNA is TGCGCCAGCAGCTTAGGGACGGCCTCCTACGAGCAGTACTTC.

In this sample, this clonotype turned up a few times. The chain has TRBV5-5 and TRBJ2-7, with TRBD2 identical over 14 bases. Looked up from germline, CDR1 is SGHKS and CDR2 is YYEKEE (reference sequence). V dropped 0 bases and J dropped 9; count of bases not matched to a gene: 8. The CDR3 contains 16 residues. The CDR3 coding sequence is TGTGCCAGCAGCTTGGATCCGGGACTAGCGGGAGTCGGGCAGTACTTC. Its protein product is CASSLDPGLAGVGQYF. The whole variable domain, filled in from reference TRBV5-5 and TRBJ2-7, reads DAGVTQSPTHLIKTRGQQVTLRCSPISGHKSVSWYQQVLGQGPQFIFQYYEKEERGRGNFPDRFSARQFPNYSSELNVNALLLGDSALYLCASSLDPGLAGVGQYFGPGTRLTVT.

The chain couples TRBV18 to TRBJ1-3, with 7 bases lining up with TRBD1. Germline assignment: CDR1 KGHSH and CDR2 LQKENI. The CDR3 contains 15 residues. The ends lost 0 bases at V and 4 bases at J; junction bases unmatched: 3. CDR3 residues: CASSPPQGFGNTIYF. The CDR3 coding sequence is TGTGCCAGCTCACCACCACAGGGGTTCGGAAACACCATATATTTT.

The V and J genes are TRBV5-1 and TRBJ2-5; 11 nucleotides line up with TRBD2. The CDR3 is 16 amino acids. CDR1 SGHRS and CDR2 YFSETQ come from the germline V gene. The junction had 7 bases not matched to a gene; V was cut back by 4 bases and J by 2 bases. The CDR3, as DNA: TGCGCCAGCAGCGTCACTAGCGGGAGCGGTCAAGAGACCCAGTACTTC. Translated: CASSVTSGSGQETQYF.

The chain links TRBV5-6 to TRBJ1-1; a possible D gene is TRBD1 (6 bases). With 3 bases removed from V and 3 bases from J, the gap between germline ends came to 18 bases. This CDR3 is built from 16 residues. CDR1 and CDR2 from the germline V gene are SGHDT and YYEEEE. CDR3 in amino acids: CASSSRGGRSDTEAFF. CDR3 coding DNA: TGTGCCAGCAGCTCGAGGGGGGGGCGTAGTGACACTGAAGCTTTCTTT.

The chain carries TRBV7-9 and TRBJ2-3; tentatively, D is TRBD1 (5 bases). The CDR3 sequence is 11 residues long. Between the trimmed V and J ends, which lost 10 bases and 5 bases, there was a span of 10 bases. Germline loops: CDR1 SEHNR, CDR2 FQNEAQ (reference sequence). The CDR3: CATGRGDTQYF. CDR3 sequence (DNA): TGTGCCACAGGGCGAGGAGATACGCAGTATTTT.

This clonotype came up a few times. The chain links TRBV7-8 to TRBJ1-3; TRBD1 matches at 7 bases. There are 20 residues in the CDR3. Germline V lookup: CDR1 SGHVS, CDR2 FQNEAQ. V lost 5 bases to trimming and J lost 0 bases; unmatched junction nucleotides: 19. The CDR3 sequence: CASSQSVLGTEMSSGNTIYF. The CDR3 DNA follows: TGTGCCAGCAGCCAATCCGTTTTAGGGACAGAGATGAGCTCTGGAAACACCATATATTTT. Based on the CDR3 plus reference TRBV7-8 and TRBJ1-3, the full variable domain is GAGVSQSPRYKVAKRGQDVALRCDPISGHVSLFWYQQALGQGPEFLTYFQNEAQLDKSGLPSDRFFAERPEGSVSTLKIQRTQQEDSAVYLCASSQSVLGTEMSSGNTIYFGEGSWLTVV.

This clonotype has a count of ten or more. This chain links TRBV20-1 with TRBJ2-7, with 9 bases matching TRBD2. With 0 bases clipped from V and 3 bases from J, the junction kept 6 bases outside the gene matches. CDR1 and CDR2 from the germline V gene are DFQATT and SNEGSKA (reference sequence). The CDR3 sequence is 15 residues long. The CDR3 DNA is TGCAGTGCTAGAGATTTGGCTAGCGGGAACTACGAGCAGTACTTC. It yields the protein CSARDLASGNYEQYF.

This clonotype was detected only a few times. The chain has TRBV12-3 or TRBV12-4 and TRBJ1-6; D unclear. The CDR3 is 17 residues long. V was pared by 2 bases and J by 5 bases, with 16 bases between. CDR3: CASSLRSGSRNNSPLHF. The CDR3 DNA sequence: TGTGCCAGCAGTTTACGCAGCGGCAGTCGAAATAATTCACCCCTCCACTTT.

The chain recombines TRBV6-1 with TRBJ2-3; D remains unclear. V lost 2 bases to trimming and J lost 1 base, with 13 bases between them. The CDR3 covers 16 residues. Germline V gene data show CDR1 as MNHNS and CDR2 as SASEGT. The CDR3 DNA reads TGTGCCAGCAGTGAACCCCCGAGGCGTGGCACAGATACGCAGTATTTT. Protein product: CASSEPPRRGTDTQYF.

This clonotype was seen ten or more times. The DNA of the CDR3 is TGTGCCAGCAGTTTAGGGGAGACCCAGTACTTC. Translated: CASSLGETQYF. V gene TRBV28 combines with J gene TRBJ2-5; D is unclear. Trimming took off 2 bases at V and 5 bases at J, with 3 bases between the two ends. CDR3 length: 11 residues. The V gene's germline CDR1 is MDHEN and CDR2 SYDVKM.

This clonotype has more than one count but fewer than ten. This chain joins TRBV20-1 and TRBJ1-2, with a weak D call TRBD1 (6 bases). V lost 2 bases, J lost 2 bases, and 9 bases lay in between. CDR3 length: 13 residues. Germline V gene lookup returns CDR1 DFQATT and CDR2 SNEGSKA (reference sequence). CDR3 sequence: CSARTGTNYGYTF. The CDR3 DNA sequence: TGCAGTGCTAGAACCGGGACAAACTATGGCTACACCTTC.

The J gene is TRBJ2-7, the V gene TRBV20-1; D remains unclear. The V and J ends lost 0 bases and 6 bases respectively, with 9 bases between them. The CDR3 consists of 12 residues. Germline assignment: CDR1 DFQATT and CDR2 SNEGSKA (reference sequence). CDR3 loop: CSARDWGSEQYF. CDR3 sequence (DNA): TGCAGTGCTAGAGATTGGGGTTCCGAGCAGTACTTC.

The rearrangement links TRBV5-1 to TRBJ2-2; TRBD2 agrees at 15 bases. Germline trimming cut 3 bases from V and 4 bases from J; bases unmatched to any gene: 4. Germline V lookup: CDR1 SGHRS, CDR2 YFSETQ. The CDR3 is made up of 17 amino acids. CDR3 sequence reads: CASSSGLAGGSTGELFF. CDR3 in DNA: TGCGCCAGCAGCTCGGGACTAGCGGGAGGTAGCACCGGGGAGCTGTTTTTT.

This clonotype was found a few times. This chain connects TRBV10-2 to TRBJ1-5; D not resolved. The CDR3 runs 14 residues. Germline V lookup: CDR1 WSHSY, CDR2 SAAADI. Trimming stripped 5 bases from V and 0 bases from J, with 8 bases between. CDR3 in DNA: TGCGCCAGCAGTTACACAGATAGCAATCAGCCCCAGCATTTT. Translated: CASSYTDSNQPQHF.

The chain employs TRBV5-1 and TRBJ1-1; D may be TRBD1 (6 bases). Trimming stripped 0 bases from V and 4 bases from J, with 19 bases between. The CDR3 totals 17 residues. Germline lookup yields CDR1 SGHRS and CDR2 YFSETQ. As DNA, the CDR3 is TGCGCCAGCAGCTTGGGGCAGGGGCGGACTCGGAGCACTGAAGCTTTCTTT. Amino acids: CASSLGQGRTRSTEAFF.

The V gene is TRBV11-2, the J gene TRBJ2-3, with D unresolved. CDR3 length: 15 amino acids. CDR1 and CDR2 from the germline V gene are SGHAT and FQNNGV. Trimming removed 2 bases from V and 2 bases from J, with 11 bases in between. Here the CDR3 reads CASSLSRSNTDTQYF. The CDR3 DNA sequence: TGTGCCAGCAGCTTAAGCAGGAGCAACACAGATACGCAGTATTTT.

The sample holds one count of this clonotype. This sequence joins TRBV7-9 and TRBJ2-4, with TRBD1 matching over 7 bases. The CDR3 totals 14 residues. V gave up 2 bases and J gave up 5 bases; unmatched junction bases: 3. Germline V gene sequence: CDR1 SEHNR, CDR2 FQNEAQ (reference sequence). CDR3 bases: TGTGCCAGCAGCTTAACGGGACAGCAAAACATTCAGTACTTC. It codes for CASSLTGQQNIQYF.

The sample holds a few counts of this clonotype. CDR3 region: CASSLAGGSAFF. The CDR3 DNA sequence: TGTGCCAGCAGCTTGGCCGGGGGAAGCGCTTTCTTT. The V and J genes are TRBV5-8 and TRBJ1-1, with D maybe TRBD1 (5 bases). This CDR3 has 12 amino acids. V lost 0 bases to trimming and J lost 11 bases, with 11 bases between them. CDR1 SGHTS and CDR2 YDEGEE come from the germline V gene.

J is TRBJ2-1 and V is TRBV14, with D uncertain. V lost 1 base and J 0 bases, leaving 7 bases between the germline ends. The CDR3 extends over 15 amino acids. Per the germline V gene, CDR1 is SGHDN and CDR2 is FVKESK. The CDR3 is CASSQAGSSYNEQFF. The CDR3 DNA reads as TGTGCCAGCAGCCAAGCCGGTAGCTCCTACAATGAGCAGTTCTTC.

The CDR3 is CASSWDSHNSPLHF. The CDR3, as DNA: TGTGCCAGCAGTTGGGACAGTCATAATTCACCCCTCCACTTT. The chain links TRBV12-3 or TRBV12-4 to TRBJ1-6; 7 bases agree with TRBD1. The CDR3 length is 14 residues. Germline trimming cut 4 bases from V and 5 bases from J; bases unmatched to any gene: 2.

This clonotype was observed a few times. The chain recombines TRBV12-3 or TRBV12-4 with TRBJ2-1; D gene unclear. The CDR3 has 12 residues. V was shortened by 2 bases and J by 9 bases, with 8 bases between the two germline ends. In DNA, the CDR3 is TGTGCCAGCAGTTTACGCGGTTTTGAGCAGTTCTTC. As protein: CASSLRGFEQFF.

The genes are TRBV5-1 and TRBJ1-1, with a weak D call TRBD1 (5 bases). Deletions cut 3 bases from V and 6 bases from J, with 15 bases between. The CDR3 spans 14 residues. CDR1 is SGHRS and CDR2 is YFSETQ in the germline V gene. The CDR3 sequence: CASSSLEGSAEAFF. The CDR3 DNA reads as TGCGCCAGCAGCTCCCTAGAGGGGAGCGCTGAAGCTTTCTTT.

The rearrangement joins TRBV10-3 to TRBJ2-7; a possible D gene is TRBD1 (6 bases). Per the germline V gene, CDR1 is ENHRY and CDR2 is SYGVKD. The CDR3 spans 15 residues. V dropped 3 bases and J dropped 3 bases, with 15 bases sitting between them. CDR3 bases: TGTGCCATCAGTGACCCTTCGACAGGAATCTACGAGCAGTACTTC. Amino acid sequence: CAISDPSTGIYEQYF.